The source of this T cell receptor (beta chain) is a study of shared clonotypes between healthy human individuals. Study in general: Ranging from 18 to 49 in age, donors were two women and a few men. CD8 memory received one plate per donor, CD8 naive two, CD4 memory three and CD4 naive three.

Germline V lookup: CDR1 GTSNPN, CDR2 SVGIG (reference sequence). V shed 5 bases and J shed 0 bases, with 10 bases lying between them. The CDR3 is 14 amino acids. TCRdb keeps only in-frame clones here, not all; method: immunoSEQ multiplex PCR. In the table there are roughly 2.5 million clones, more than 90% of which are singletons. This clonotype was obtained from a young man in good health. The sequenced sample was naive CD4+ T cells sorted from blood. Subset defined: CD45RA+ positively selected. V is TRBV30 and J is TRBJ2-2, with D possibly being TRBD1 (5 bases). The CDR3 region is CAWAPRANTGELFF. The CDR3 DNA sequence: TGTGCCTGGGCCCCCAGGGCGAACACCGGGGAGCTGTTTTTT.